This T cell receptor (beta chain) is from a study of identical twins. After template switching added a universal primer site, the resulting cDNA carried unique molecular identifiers. TCRdb reprocessed the 5' RACE reads with MiXCR, giving one entry per CDR3 protein. The sample lists about 920,000 distinct CDR3 sequences; 9% to 15% were seen once. This clonotype has only a few counts. Its antigen is unknown. V was trimmed by 4 bases and J by 5 bases, leaving 10 bases between them. The CDR3 extends over 13 amino acids. CDR1 is SGHRS, CDR2 YFSETQ, per germline. Whole-study findings and limits: Beta out-of-frame sequences displayed a weaker excess of sharing between twins.

The same data also went into a second study, on yellow fever vaccine responses in identical twins. That source reports: Twins reportedly showed a vaccine T cell response that seemed partly convergent and partly personalized.

The TCR comes from a woman between 18 and 30 years old in good health. Sequencing was carried out using PBMCs. V and J are TRBV5-1 and TRBJ2-1; no clear D. In nucleotides, the CDR3 is TGCGCCAGCAGCCCCCCCGCCGACAATGAGCAGTTCTTC. Amino acids: CASSPPADNEQFF.